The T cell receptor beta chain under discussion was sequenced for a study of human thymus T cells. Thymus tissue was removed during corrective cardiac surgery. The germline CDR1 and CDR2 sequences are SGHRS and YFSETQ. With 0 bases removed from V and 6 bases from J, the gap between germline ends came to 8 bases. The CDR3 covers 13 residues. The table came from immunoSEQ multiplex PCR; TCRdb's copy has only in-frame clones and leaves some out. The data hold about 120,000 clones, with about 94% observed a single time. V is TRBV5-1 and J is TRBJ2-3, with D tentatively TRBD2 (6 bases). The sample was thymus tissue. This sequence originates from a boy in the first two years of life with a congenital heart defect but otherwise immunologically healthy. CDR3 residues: CASSLGRGDTQYF. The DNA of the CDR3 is TGCGCCAGCAGCTTGGGACGGGGGGATACGCAGTATTTT.